The rows below give T cell receptor beta chains drawn from one sample of a study of T-cell memory formation after mild COVID-19. A single record per CDR3 protein comes from TCRdb applying MiXCR to the 5' RACE reads. The sample includes 400,000 to 500,000 distinct CDR3 sequences, 20% of them seen just once. What was sequenced was PBMCs or a T cell subset sorted from them (not recorded which). The receptors originated from an adult woman who had mild COVID-19 (a few samples of this study predate the infection). Cell type and time point are not known. CDR3s include the opening cysteine and the closing phenylalanine or tryptophan. The D gene is left open where the match is weak. Clone size, where shown, is once, few, many, or a class for clones that have expanded.

d_gene: TRBD1
j_gene: TRBJ1-2
abundance: NA
v_gene: TRBV18
CDR3nt: TGTGCCAGCTCAACCGCGGCGACAGGGCTAAACGCCTATGGCTACACCTTC
CDR3aa: CASSTAATGLNAYGYTF

d_gene: NA
j_gene: TRBJ2-7
abundance: many
v_gene: TRBV7-9
CDR3nt: TGTGCCAGCAGCTTAGTTTCGGGAAACTACGAGCAGTACTTC
CDR3aa: CASSLVSGNYEQYF

d_gene: TRBD1
j_gene: TRBJ1-6
abundance: NA
v_gene: TRBV2
CDR3nt: TGTGCCAGCAGCGGACAGGGACAGTCACCCCTCCACTTT
CDR3aa: CASSGQGQSPLHF

d_gene: TRBD1
j_gene: TRBJ1-3
abundance: NA
v_gene: TRBV24-1
CDR3nt: TGTGCCACCAGTGTAGGGACAGGGAACTCTGGAAACACCATATATTTT
CDR3aa: CATSVGTGNSGNTIYF

d_gene: NA
j_gene: TRBJ1-1
abundance: NA
v_gene: TRBV29-1
CDR3nt: TGCAGCGTTGGTTCTTCCGGATTGAGCACTGAAGCTTTCTTT
CDR3aa: CSVGSSGLSTEAFF

d_gene: NA
j_gene: TRBJ2-6
abundance: few
v_gene: TRBV14
CDR3nt: TGTGCCAGCAGCCAGCTGAGGGGTAGCTCTGGGGCCAACGTCCTGAATTTC
CDR3aa: CASSQLRGSSGANVLNF

d_gene: NA
j_gene: TRBJ1-2
abundance: NA
v_gene: TRBV7-9
CDR3nt: TGTGCCAGCAGAGTGGAAGGGAACTATGGCTACACCTTC
CDR3aa: CASRVEGNYGYTF

d_gene: NA
j_gene: TRBJ1-2
abundance: NA
v_gene: TRBV29-1
CDR3nt: TGCAGCGTTGCGCAGGGGAGAGACTATGGCTACACCTTC
CDR3aa: CSVAQGRDYGYTF

d_gene: NA
j_gene: TRBJ2-7
abundance: few
v_gene: TRBV10-2
CDR3nt: TGCGCCAGCAGTGAGATTTCGTGGGGCGAGCAGTACTTC
CDR3aa: CASSEISWGEQYF

d_gene: TRBD1
j_gene: TRBJ1-1
abundance: few
v_gene: TRBV4-2
CDR3nt: TGTGCCAGCAGCCAAGTGCCGGGACAGGGAGGAACTGAAGCTTTCTTT
CDR3aa: CASSQVPGQGGTEAFF

d_gene: NA
j_gene: TRBJ1-1
abundance: NA
v_gene: TRBV10-3
CDR3nt: TGTGCCATCAGTCAGGGTGTGGAAACTGAAGCTTTCTTT
CDR3aa: CAISQGVETEAFF

d_gene: NA
j_gene: TRBJ2-1
abundance: few
v_gene: TRBV5-1
CDR3nt: TGCGCCAGCGGCGAGACAGCTAACAATGAGCAGTTCTTC
CDR3aa: CASGETANNEQFF

d_gene: TRBD2
j_gene: TRBJ2-2
abundance: few
v_gene: TRBV20-1
CDR3nt: TGCAGTGCTAGAGATCCGACTAGCGGGGGGAGGGTAGACGGGGAGCTGTTTTTT
CDR3aa: CSARDPTSGGRVDGELFF

d_gene: NA
j_gene: TRBJ2-1
abundance: NA
v_gene: TRBV4-3
CDR3nt: TGCGCCAGCAGCCAAGATCGGTTGGGGGCCGGCTACAATGAGCAGTTCTTC
CDR3aa: CASSQDRLGAGYNEQFF

d_gene: NA
j_gene: TRBJ2-1
abundance: NA
v_gene: TRBV24-1
CDR3nt: TGTGCCACCAGTTTCCGAAGCCAGGGCCATGAGCAGTTCTTC
CDR3aa: CATSFRSQGHEQFF

d_gene: TRBD2
j_gene: TRBJ2-7
abundance: many
v_gene: TRBV2
CDR3nt: TGTGCCAGCAGTGAAGCACGAGCGGGGGCCTACGAGCAGTACTTC
CDR3aa: CASSEARAGAYEQYF

d_gene: NA
j_gene: TRBJ1-1
abundance: many
v_gene: TRBV20-1
CDR3nt: TGCAGTGCTAGAGACCCCGGGATGAACACTGAAGCTTTCTTT
CDR3aa: CSARDPGMNTEAFF

d_gene: TRBD2
j_gene: TRBJ2-3
abundance: NA
v_gene: TRBV27
CDR3nt: TGTGCCAGCAGTTCCTGGAGCGGGGGATTCACAGATACGCAGTATTTT
CDR3aa: CASSSWSGGFTDTQYF

d_gene: NA
j_gene: TRBJ1-1
abundance: few
v_gene: TRBV4-2
CDR3nt: TGTGCCAGCAGCCAAGACGGGGGGTCCACTGAAGCTTTCTTT
CDR3aa: CASSQDGGSTEAFF

d_gene: NA
j_gene: TRBJ2-1
abundance: many
v_gene: TRBV5-1
CDR3nt: TGCGCCAGCAGCTTGGAGGGCCCAAGGCAGTTCTTC
CDR3aa: CASSLEGPRQFF

d_gene: NA
j_gene: TRBJ1-4
abundance: NA
v_gene: TRBV4-1
CDR3nt: TGCGCCAGCAGCCAACATCCGACGACTAATGAAAAACTGTTTTTT
CDR3aa: CASSQHPTTNEKLFF

d_gene: TRBD2
j_gene: TRBJ2-7
abundance: many
v_gene: TRBV7-6
CDR3nt: TGTGCCAGCAGCTTGCAGAGCGGGGGAGGCTCCTACGAGCAGTACTTC
CDR3aa: CASSLQSGGGSYEQYF

d_gene: TRBD1
j_gene: TRBJ2-2
abundance: few
v_gene: TRBV20-1
CDR3nt: TGCAGTGCTAGCCCCGGGACAGGGGACACCGGGGAGCTGTTTTTT
CDR3aa: CSASPGTGDTGELFF

d_gene: TRBD1
j_gene: TRBJ1-1
abundance: NA
v_gene: TRBV12-3/TRBV12-4
CDR3nt: TGTGCCAGCAGTTTAGATCCGGGACAGATGAACACTGAAGCTTTCTTT
CDR3aa: CASSLDPGQMNTEAFF

d_gene: NA
j_gene: TRBJ1-6
abundance: few
v_gene: TRBV5-1
CDR3nt: TGCGCCAGCAGCTCAAGGACAAGGGAATATAATTCACCCCTCCACTTT
CDR3aa: CASSSRTREYNSPLHF

d_gene: NA
j_gene: TRBJ2-7
abundance: few
v_gene: TRBV7-2
CDR3nt: TGTGCCAGCAGCTCCCCTGTGGGCGAGCAGTACTTC
CDR3aa: CASSSPVGEQYF

d_gene: TRBD2
j_gene: TRBJ2-1
abundance: few
v_gene: TRBV18
CDR3nt: TGTGCCAGCTCACCATTGACTAGCGGGGGCTCCTACAATGAGCAGTTCTTC
CDR3aa: CASSPLTSGGSYNEQFF

d_gene: TRBD2
j_gene: TRBJ2-7
abundance: NA
v_gene: TRBV9
CDR3nt: TGTGCCAGCAGCCCAGCCCCGGGACTACATGCCTACGAGCAGTACTTC
CDR3aa: CASSPAPGLHAYEQYF

d_gene: NA
j_gene: TRBJ2-1
abundance: few
v_gene: TRBV20-1
CDR3nt: TGCAGTGCTCCAAGTCCCCCGGCTTTCAATGAGCAGTTCTTC
CDR3aa: CSAPSPPAFNEQFF

d_gene: NA
j_gene: TRBJ1-1
abundance: NA
v_gene: TRBV24-1
CDR3nt: TGTGCCACCAGTGATTCGCGAGGCGGCCCGAACACTGAAGCTTTCTTT
CDR3aa: CATSDSRGGPNTEAFF

d_gene: TRBD2
j_gene: TRBJ2-2
abundance: NA
v_gene: TRBV6-5
CDR3nt: TGTGCCAGCGGGGGGGGTGCCGGGGAGCTGTTTTTT
CDR3aa: CASGGGAGELFF

d_gene: NA
j_gene: TRBJ2-2
abundance: NA
v_gene: TRBV7-9
CDR3nt: TGTGCCAGCAGCTCCCCCAAGGGGTCCACCGGGGAGCTGTTTTTT
CDR3aa: CASSSPKGSTGELFF

d_gene: NA
j_gene: TRBJ1-2
abundance: NA
v_gene: TRBV20-1
CDR3nt: TGCAGTGCTAGAGATGACCTGGGAGGCTACACCTTC
CDR3aa: CSARDDLGGYTF